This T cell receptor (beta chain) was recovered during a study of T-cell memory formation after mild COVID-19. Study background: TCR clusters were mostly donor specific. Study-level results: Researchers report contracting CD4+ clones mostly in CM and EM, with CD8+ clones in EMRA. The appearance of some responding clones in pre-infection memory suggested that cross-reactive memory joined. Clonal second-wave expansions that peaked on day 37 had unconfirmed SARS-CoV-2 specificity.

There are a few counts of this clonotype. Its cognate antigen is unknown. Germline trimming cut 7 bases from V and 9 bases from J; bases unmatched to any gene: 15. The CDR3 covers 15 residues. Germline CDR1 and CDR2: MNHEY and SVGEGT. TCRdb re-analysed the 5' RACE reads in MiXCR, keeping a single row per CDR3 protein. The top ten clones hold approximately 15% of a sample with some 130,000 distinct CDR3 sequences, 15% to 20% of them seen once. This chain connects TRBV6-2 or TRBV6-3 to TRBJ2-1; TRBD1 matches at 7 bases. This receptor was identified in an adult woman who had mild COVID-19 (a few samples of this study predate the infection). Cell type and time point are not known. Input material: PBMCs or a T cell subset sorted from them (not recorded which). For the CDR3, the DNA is TGTGCCAGCACCCAGGACAGGTATGGGGGCGGTGAGCAGTTCTTC. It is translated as CASTQDRYGGGEQFF.